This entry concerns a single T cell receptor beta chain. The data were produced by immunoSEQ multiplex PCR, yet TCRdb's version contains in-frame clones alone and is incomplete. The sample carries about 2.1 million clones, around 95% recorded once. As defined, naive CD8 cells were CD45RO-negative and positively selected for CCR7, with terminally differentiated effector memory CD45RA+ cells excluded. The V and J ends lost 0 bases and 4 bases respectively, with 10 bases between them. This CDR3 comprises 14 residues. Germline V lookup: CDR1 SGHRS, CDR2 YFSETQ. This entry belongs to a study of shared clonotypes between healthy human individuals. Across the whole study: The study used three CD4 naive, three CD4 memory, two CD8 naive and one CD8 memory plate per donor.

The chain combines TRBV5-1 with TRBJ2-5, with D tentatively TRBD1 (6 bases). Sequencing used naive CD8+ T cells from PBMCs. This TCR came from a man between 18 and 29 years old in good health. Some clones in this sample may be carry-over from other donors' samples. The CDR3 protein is CASSLARGPETQYF. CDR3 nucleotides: TGCGCCAGCAGCTTGGCCAGGGGACCAGAGACCCAGTACTTC.